This T cell receptor (beta chain) stems from a study of T cells in Graves' hyperthyroidism and ophthalmopathy. Study-level background: Peripheral blood was taken when the disease was first diagnosed, before any treatment began.

In this sample, this clonotype turned up a few times. Its antigen is unidentified. General study findings and limits: A model using 13 V-J features told ophthalmopathy apart from stable hyperthyroidism.

It was RNA transcripts that yielded the amplified TCR beta CDR3 regions. Using the HTBI primer set, a first-round RT-PCR was run on the TCR CDR3. MiXCR, run by TCRdb on the multiplex PCR reads, gives a single entry per CDR3 protein. The table has approximately 610,000 distinct CDR3 sequences, 16% seen once. The V gene's germline CDR1 is LGHDT and CDR2 YNNKEL (reference sequence). This CDR3 comprises 15 residues. Trimming stripped 5 bases from V and 2 bases from J, with 13 bases between. Stable Graves' hyperthyroidism meant no ophthalmopathy progression within 18 months. The receptor comes from a woman aged 18 to 35 with Graves' hyperthyroidism. The chain uses TRBV3-1 and TRBJ2-1, with D perhaps matching TRBD2 (6 bases). Material for sequencing was blood. CDR3 residues: CASSIGTGPYNEQFF. DNA of the CDR3: TGTGCCAGCAGCATAGGGACTGGACCCTACAATGAGCAGTTCTTC.